This TCR beta chain was recorded in a study of cytotoxic CD8 clonotypes in ibrutinib-treated CLL. CDR1 SGHTA and CDR2 FQGTGA come from the germline V gene. The CDR3 contains 14 residues. Germline trimming cut 5 bases from V and 3 bases from J; bases unmatched to any gene: 5. Study-level results: Upon ibrutinib response clonality rose, and upon progression it fell back toward baseline.

Worth noting for this clone: The antigen is undetermined.

With sequencing, the targeted depth ranged from 1 in 200,000 to 1 in 1 million T cells. TCRdb keeps only in-frame clones here, not all; method: immunoSEQ multiplex PCR. The sample carries some 25,000 clones, around 84% recorded once. Sequencing used PBMCs, obtained before ibrutinib treatment. This sequence originates from a human donor with chronic lymphocytic leukemia. The V and J genes are TRBV7-3 and TRBJ1-1; TRBD1 aligns across 8 bases. CDR3: CASSATGADTEAFF. The CDR3 DNA follows: TGTGCCAGCAGCGCGACAGGGGCGGACACTGAAGCTTTCTTT.